This T cell receptor beta chain is from a study of post-analysis software for immune sequencing data. Libraries were made from TCR beta cDNA, and they carried unique molecular identifiers. A population of about 0.95 to 11 million T cells gave rise to a few hundred thousand cDNA molecules. From the PCR reads, TCRdb called clonotypes with MiXCR, one entry per CDR3 protein. The sample consists of 750,000 to 950,000 distinct CDR3 sequences, approximately 44% of them appearing once. With 3 bases removed from V and 2 bases from J, the gap between germline ends came to 20 bases. The CDR3 has 17 amino acids. Germline V CDR1 and CDR2: SQVTM, ANQGSEA. This clonotype appeared a single time. Its specificity is not known. Overall study findings and caveats: Among multiple sclerosis patients, normalized Chao1 diversity was significantly below that of controls. Those samples that were prepared in the same batch co-clustered strongly by F measure. In patients, five TRBV segments were more frequent than in controls, with TRBV5-6, TRBV5-1 and TRBV20-1 among them.

Sequenced input: blood. The rearrangement uses TRBV29-1 and TRBJ1-3, with D perhaps TRBD1 (5 bases). The TCR comes from a girl aged 10-17 years with multiple sclerosis. CDR3 in DNA: TGCAGCGTTGAGACCCGGGACCGAAAGAGCCCTGGAAACACCATATATTTT. Its protein product is CSVETRDRKSPGNTIYF.